The T cell receptor (beta chain) under discussion was sequenced for a study of blood T cell repertoires in COVID-19 (TCRdb year 2020). With regard to the full study: Samples covering the acute and convalescent phases of COVID-19 were provided by collaborators in the United States, Italy and Spain. The material from the prospective study consisted of cDNA or gDNA derived from T cells, B-cell-depleted T cells, or PBMCs. The dataset comprised deeply sampled blood TCRbeta repertoires from subjects exposed to, actively infected with, or recovered from COVID-19. The repertoires were released in a freely available public database meant as a resource for research on the immune response to SARS-CoV-2. The samples were drawn from the first 160 participants of the ongoing ImmuneRACE study and from 1,200 or so subjects provided by 6 global collaborators. Sample metadata almost always included a de-identified subject ID, COVID-19 status, age in years and sex. Where available, HLA class I and class II types were taken from metadata supplied by the sample provider and were not determined by assay-based typing. Study-level results and caveats: Clinical and demographic metadata were provided uncurated, with the amount varying by source and participant.

A word on this clone: Its antigen remains unidentified. Qualities for individual bases were not recorded, and no much larger clone is one base off.

The immunoSEQ Assay, a bias-controlled multiplex PCR, was used to amplify TCRbeta CDR3 regions from genomic DNA. On the study's bioinformatics: The number of nucleated cells in each sample was estimated from the amplification of reference gene primers within the assay. To quantify the absolute abundance of each unique TCRbeta CDR3 rearrangement, sequence reads were collapsed and filtered. For each sample, productive Simpson clonality was calculated by taking the square root of Simpson's diversity index across productive rearrangements. TCRdb mirrors the immuneACCESS table, restricted to in-frame sequences. Some clones are absent from its copies; in checked studies, under half trace to an unresolved V gene, and the reason for the others is unknown. V, J and clone size were drawn from that table, and D and trimming were deduced from the DNA. Across this sample there are approximately 60,000 clones, with around 76% seen only once. The top ten constitute around a fifth of the sample.

Whole blood was collected in K2EDTA tubes by collaborating institutions according to the institutions' own protocols. For TCRbeta analysis, collaborators shipped samples as frozen whole blood, isolated PBMCs, or DNA extracted from either of those sample types. At the junction V is shortened by 5 bases and J by 7 bases; bases outside the gene matches: 4. There are 13 amino acids in the CDR3, from cysteine to phenylalanine inclusive. The kept DNA is CDR3 alone, 39 bases in frame from the first base. Based on the germline V gene (reference sequence), the CDR1 and CDR2 sequences are SGHAT and FQDESV. The sequence was obtained from a woman between 55 and 75 years old with acute or convalescent COVID-19. This sequence uses TRBV11-1 and TRBJ2-1, with 8 central nucleotides matching TRBD2. The sample consisted of peripheral blood. The CDR3 sequence is CASSRTSLNEQFF. The nucleotides are TGTGCCAGCAGCCGGACTAGCCTAAATGAGCAGTTCTTC. The variable domain in full, with residues beyond the CDR3 obtained from the reference TRBV11-1 and TRBJ2-1 genes, is EAEVAQSPRYKITEKSQAVAFWCDPISGHATLYWYRQILGQGPELLVQFQDESVVDDSQLPKDRFSAERLKGVDSTLKIQPAELGDSAMYLCASSRTSLNEQFFGPGTRLTVL.